Ten or more counts support the clone carrying this T cell receptor beta chain. The data belong to a study of CD8 T cells in ankylosing spondylitis. The CDR3 extends over 12 amino acids. V lost 6 bases, J lost 6 bases, and 2 bases stayed unmatched. Germline CDR1 is SNHLY and CDR2 is FYNNEI. TCRdb re-called the 5' RACE reads through MiXCR, storing one row per CDR3 protein. The sample lists about 220,000 distinct CDR3 sequences; 10% to 13% were seen once. The TCR was taken from a male donor with ankylosing spondylitis or in good health (not recorded which). The sequencing sample was made of blood, either unsorted or a sorted T cell fraction (not recorded which). The V call is TRBV2, the J call TRBJ1-1; 9 positions agree with TRBD1. DNA for the CDR3: TGTGCCAGCAGGGACAGGGGCCCTGAAGCTTTCTTT. Amino acids: CASRDRGPEAFF.